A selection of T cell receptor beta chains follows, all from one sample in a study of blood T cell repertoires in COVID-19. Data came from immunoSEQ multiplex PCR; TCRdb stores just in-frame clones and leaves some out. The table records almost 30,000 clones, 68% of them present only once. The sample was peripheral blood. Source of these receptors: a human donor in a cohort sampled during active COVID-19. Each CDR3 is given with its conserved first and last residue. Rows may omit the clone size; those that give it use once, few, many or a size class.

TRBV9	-	CASSVTGDNSPLHF
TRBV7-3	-	CASSLPGGYGYTF
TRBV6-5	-	CASGTPGGWSYEQYF
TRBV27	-	CASSYTPGGRTVF
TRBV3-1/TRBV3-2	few	CASSLPVEADSGANVLTF
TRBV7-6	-	CASSLLPGDQPQHF
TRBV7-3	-	CASSVSSGTSGYNEQFF
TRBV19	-	CASSNREETQYF
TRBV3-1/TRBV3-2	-	CASTQGREKLFF
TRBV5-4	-	CASSLSRGGKDYGYTF
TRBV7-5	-	CVRSIPGQGAGYTF
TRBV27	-	CASSLLGVSGESEQFF
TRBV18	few	CASSPSVVGTDTQYF
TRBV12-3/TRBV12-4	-	CASSLGQYNEQFF
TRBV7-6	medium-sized	CASRSYQVETQYF
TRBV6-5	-	CASSRAGLAADTQYF
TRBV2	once	CASSVVAAGELFF
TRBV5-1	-	CASSLRRWLRETQYF
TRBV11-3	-	CASSRVAGLAENEQFF
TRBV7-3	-	CASSFNNYGYTF
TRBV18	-	CASSPSDRGGYTF
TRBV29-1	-	CSAPDRGGTDTQYF
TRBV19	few	CASRTSGDTGELFF
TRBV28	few	CGSSITSGSLYNEQFF
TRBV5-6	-	CASSYSRIGTKFEQYF
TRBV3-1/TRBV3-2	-	CASSQAGGAAYEQYF
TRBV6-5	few	CASTLGTGTETQYF
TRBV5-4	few	CASSSPQGNSPLHF
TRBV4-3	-	CASSHSSDRDIVF
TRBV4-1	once	CASSRGLAGYVNTGELFF
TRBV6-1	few	CASSEAAGGGTDTQYF
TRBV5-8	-	CASSFSGAGSYNEQFF
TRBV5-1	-	CASSLMTGANYGYTF
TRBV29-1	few	CSVGFSVLTEAFF
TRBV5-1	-	CASSFSETGELFF
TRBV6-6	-	CASRNGQGGSYEQYF
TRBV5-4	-	CASRKTGGNSGANVLTF
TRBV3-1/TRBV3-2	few	CASSQTQGTQYF
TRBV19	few	CASRGTGTRANTIYF
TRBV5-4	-	CASSSAYEQYF
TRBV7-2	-	CASSHRLAGGITDTQYF
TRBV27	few	CASRDRGGGYTF
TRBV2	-	CASSWLAGVETQYF
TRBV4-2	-	CASSQEASGTLEQYF
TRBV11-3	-	CASSLRDEQFF
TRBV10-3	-	CAISVTAYEQYF
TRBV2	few	CARGHNAYEQYF
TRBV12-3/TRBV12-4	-	CASSRSSYEQYF
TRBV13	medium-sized	CASSLTQNTEAFF
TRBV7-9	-	CASSWGGNTEAFF
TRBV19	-	CASSKGRGSGMNTEAFF
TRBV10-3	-	CAISGANYGYTF
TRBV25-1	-	CASGRTGSYEQYF
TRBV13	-	CASRPEYYTEAFF
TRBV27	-	CASSLTVLAGRSTDTQYF
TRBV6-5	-	CAIRGRGEEQYF